The text below deals with one T cell receptor beta chain. Original methodology: Amplification with reference gene primers provided the estimates of nucleated cell counts. Using immunoSEQ multiplex PCR, the repertoire was profiled, and TCRdb retains in-frame clones only, with some absent. The V and J calls and clone size were taken over from that table, and D and trimming were inferred from the DNA. In the table there are roughly 77,000 clones, over 75% of which are singletons. This entry comes from a study of blood T cell repertoires in COVID-19. Study-wide background: The origin of the acute and convalescent COVID-19 samples was the United States, Italy and Spain. T cells, B-cell-depleted T cells, or PBMCs provided the cDNA or gDNA that served as material.

This sequence originates from a human donor in a cohort sampled during active COVID-19. Sample: peripheral blood.

Here the CDR3 reads CASSLVRGQETQYF. CDR3 coding DNA: TGCGCCAGCAGCTTGGTACGGGGCCAAGAGACCCAGTACTTC. The rearrangement uses TRBV5-1 and TRBJ2-5; TRBD2 might be the D (5 bases). CDR1 SGHRS and CDR2 YFSETQ come from the germline V gene. Trimming took off 0 bases at V and 1 base at J, with 7 bases between the two ends. The CDR3 covers 14 residues.